This T cell receptor beta chain originates from a study of regulatory T cells in long-lasting Graves disease. Findings and limits, study-wide: Exclusively peripheral blood, rather than thyroid tissue, was studied. Graves' patients with persistent disease showed TCR diversity lower than patients newly diagnosed.

CDR3-region Arm-PCR and iRepertoire HTBI primers produced the TCR beta libraries. In TCRdb, the multiplex PCR reads were re-called with MiXCR into one record per CDR3 protein. Altogether about 460,000 distinct CDR3 sequences are present, roughly 15% being singletons, with the ten largest covering approximately 17%. Time point defined: newly diagnosed GD, antithyroid drugs for less than 3 months. Isolated PBMC RNA provided the starting material for the TCR library. CDR3 length: 13 residues. Trimming left V 0 bases short and J 8 bases short, with 13 bases between. Looked up from germline, CDR1 is GTSNPN and CDR2 is SVGIG (reference sequence). This clonotype has ten or more counts. Antigen unknown. The sample was also reused in another study, on T cells in Graves' hyperthyroidism and ophthalmopathy. That publication notes: HTBI primers were used for first-round RT-PCR of the TCR CDR3. Ophthalmopathy and stable hyperthyroidism were told apart by a 13 V-J model.

The TCR sequence derives from a woman aged 50 to 60 with Graves disease. This chain uses TRBV30 with TRBJ1-2; a weak D match, TRBD1 (6 bases). Material: peripheral blood mononuclear cells (PBMCs), obtained at new diagnosis, from a patient treated with antithyroid drugs. The CDR3: CAWSVTGKQGYTF. The CDR3 DNA reads as TGTGCCTGGAGTGTAACAGGGAAGCAGGGCTACACCTTC.